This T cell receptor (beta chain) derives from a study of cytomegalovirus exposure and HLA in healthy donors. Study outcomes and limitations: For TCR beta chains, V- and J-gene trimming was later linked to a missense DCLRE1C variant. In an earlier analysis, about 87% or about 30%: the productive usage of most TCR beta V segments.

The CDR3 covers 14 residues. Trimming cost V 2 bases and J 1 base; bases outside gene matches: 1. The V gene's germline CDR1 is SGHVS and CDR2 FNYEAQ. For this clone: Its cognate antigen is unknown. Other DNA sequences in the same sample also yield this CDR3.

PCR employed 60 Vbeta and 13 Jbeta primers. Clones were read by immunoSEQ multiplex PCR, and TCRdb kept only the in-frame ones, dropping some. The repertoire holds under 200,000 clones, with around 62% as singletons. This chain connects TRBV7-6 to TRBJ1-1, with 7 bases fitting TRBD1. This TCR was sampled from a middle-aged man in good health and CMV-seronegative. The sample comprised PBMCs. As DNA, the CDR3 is TGTGCCAGCAGCTTACAGGGGGGGAACACTGAAGCTTTCTTT. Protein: CASSLQGGNTEAFF.